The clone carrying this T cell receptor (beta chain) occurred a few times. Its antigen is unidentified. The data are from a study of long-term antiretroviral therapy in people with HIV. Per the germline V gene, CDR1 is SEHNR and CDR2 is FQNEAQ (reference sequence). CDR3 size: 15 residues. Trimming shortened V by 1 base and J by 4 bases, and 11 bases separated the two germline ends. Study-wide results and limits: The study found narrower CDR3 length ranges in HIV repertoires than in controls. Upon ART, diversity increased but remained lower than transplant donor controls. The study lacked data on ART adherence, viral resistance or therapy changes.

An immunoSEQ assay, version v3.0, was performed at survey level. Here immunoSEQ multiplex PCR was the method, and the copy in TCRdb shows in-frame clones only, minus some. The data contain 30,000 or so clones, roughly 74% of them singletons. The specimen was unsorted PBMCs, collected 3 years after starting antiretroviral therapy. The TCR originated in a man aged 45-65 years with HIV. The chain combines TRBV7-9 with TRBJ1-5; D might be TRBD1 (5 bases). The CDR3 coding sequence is TGTGCCAGCAGCTTAGGGTTCAGGGAAAATCAGCCCCAGCATTTT. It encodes CASSLGFRENQPQHF.